This T cell receptor beta chain stems from a study of CD8+CD57+ T cells in acquired aplastic anemia. At the level of the study: For CD4+ cells, healthy donors had an average of approximately 9.8 million reads. Regarding the study as a whole: For CD8+ Simpson's diversity, patients and controls showed no significant difference.

Template material for TCR beta VDJ and CDR3 profiling consisted of genomic DNA. From the reads, TCRdb called clonotypes with MiXCR, one entry per CDR3 protein. This table has just over 400,000 distinct CDR3 sequences, around 72% appearing once. For this clonotype: Antigen specificity is unknown.

The CDR3 runs to 14 residues. J lost 6 bases, V lost 0 bases, and 6 bases had no gene match. Germline V CDR1 and CDR2: DFQATT, SNEGSKA (reference sequence). The TCR originated in a human donor in good health, serving as a control. The chain recombines TRBV20-1 with TRBJ2-5; 8 bases agree with TRBD1. Sequencing was performed on sorted CD4+, CD8+, or CD8+CD57+ T cells (not recorded which) from PBMCs. The CDR3 DNA is TGCAGTGCTAGAGAGGGACAGGCTACGAAGACCCAGTACTTC. The encoded protein is CSAREGQATKTQYF.